The 16 T cell receptor beta chains below come from one sample, sequenced in a study of cytomegalovirus exposure and HLA in healthy donors. The method was immunoSEQ multiplex PCR; TCRdb's version includes in-frame clones alone and lacks a portion of them. Here the sample spans 65,000 to 90,000 clones, about 95% being singletons. Sequencing used PBMCs. Receptors originate from a man younger than 35 in good health and CMV-seronegative.

J is TRBJ2-7 and V is TRBV11-2; a weak D match, TRBD1 (6 bases). CDR3 size: 15 residues. With 3 bases removed from V and 6 bases from J, the gap between germline ends came to 18 bases. Germline V gene data show CDR1 as SGHAT and CDR2 as FQNNGV. This chain's CDR3 is CASSFHNREPSEQYF. CDR3 in DNA: TGTGCCAGCAGCTTCCATAACAGGGAGCCGTCCGAGCAGTACTTC.

This clone was detected only once. V usage is TRBV2 and J usage is TRBJ1-4, with a possible D match to TRBD1 (5 bases). CDR3 size: 13 residues. Germline assignment: CDR1 SNHLY and CDR2 FYNNEI. The V gene lost 4 bases and the J gene lost 8 bases, with 11 bases spanning the gap. The DNA of the CDR3 is TGTGCCAGCAGTGGGGGGGAGATCGAAAAACTGTTTTTT. Protein sequence: CASSGGEIEKLFF. Complete variable domain (other parts from reference TRBV2 and TRBJ1-4): EPEVTQTPSHQVTQMGQEVILRCVPISNHLYFYWYRQILGQKVEFLVSFYNNEISEKSEIFDDQFSVERPDGSNFTLKIRSTKLEDSAMYFCASSGGEIEKLFFGSGTQLSVL.

The rearrangement joins TRBV5-1 to TRBJ2-2, with 10 bases fitting TRBD1. Germline-derived CDR1 and CDR2 are SGHRS and YFSETQ. V dropped 2 bases and J dropped 4; count of bases not matched to a gene: 11. This CDR3 spans 18 amino acids. The CDR3 nucleotides read TGCGCCAGCAGCTTACGCGCCGGGACAGGGGCGGCCACCGGGGAGCTGTTTTTT. Encoded protein: CASSLRAGTGAATGELFF.

This chain links TRBV5-6 with TRBJ2-7; 9 nucleotides line up with TRBD1. Germline V gene sequence: CDR1 SGHDT, CDR2 YYEEEE. This CDR3 has 18 residues. V dropped 4 bases and J dropped 2; count of bases not matched to a gene: 16. The CDR3 region has the DNA TGTGCCAGCAGCGCCCGAATTTCCCTCGGGACAGGGACCTACGAGCAGTACTTC. Protein sequence: CASSARISLGTGTYEQYF.

This rearrangement joins TRBV10-2 to TRBJ1-2; 9 bases align to TRBD1. CDR1 is WSHSY and CDR2 is SAAADI in the germline V gene. This CDR3 is 14 amino acids long. Trimming removed 6 bases from V and 4 bases from J; junction bases left unmatched: 6. CDR3 sequence: CASSLGQGPYGYTF. CDR3 bases: TGCGCCAGCAGCCTGGGACAGGGACCCTATGGCTACACCTTC.

This chain uses TRBV29-1 with TRBJ2-5; the match to TRBD1 covers 7 bases. Germline assignment: CDR1 SQVTM and CDR2 ANQGSEA. This CDR3 is 13 amino acids long. The V segment lost 4 bases and the J segment 6 bases; nucleotides outside the gene matches: 8. The DNA of the CDR3 is TGCAGCGTTGTAAGTGACAGGGTGCAGACCCAGTACTTC. This encodes CSVVSDRVQTQYF.

The genes are TRBV4-1 and TRBJ2-7, with D hard to call. The CDR3 has 14 amino acids. The V and J ends lost 0 bases and 2 bases respectively, with 8 bases between them. Germline loops: CDR1 MGHRA, CDR2 YSYEKL. The CDR3 region is CASSQDAEAYEQYF. DNA for the CDR3: TGCGCCAGCAGCCAAGATGCCGAGGCCTACGAGCAGTACTTC.

The chain uses TRBV9 and TRBJ1-1, with a weak D call TRBD1 (6 bases). The CDR3 sequence is 15 residues long. Germline CDR1 and CDR2: SGDLS and YYNGEE. Trimming took 0 bases from V and 2 from J, leaving 11 bases between them. CDR3 nucleotide sequence: TGTGCCAGCAGCGTAGCGGGGACAAGCAACACTGAAGCTTTCTTT. Amino acid sequence: CASSVAGTSNTEAFF. Full variable domain (outside the CDR3, taken from reference TRBV9 and TRBJ1-1): DSGVTQTPKHLITATGQRVTLRCSPRSGDLSVYWYQQSLDQGLQFLIQYYNGEERAKGNILERFSAQQFPDLHSELNLSSLELGDSALYFCASSVAGTSNTEAFFGQGTRLTVV.

This chain joins TRBV7-8 and TRBJ2-7; 11 bases map to TRBD1. Germline CDR1 SGHVS, CDR2 FQNEAQ. This CDR3 has 16 amino acids. The trim removed 5 bases at V and 3 bases at J, leaving 9 bases unmatched. CDR3 nucleotides: TGTGCCAGCAGCCTAAATTCGGGGACAGGGGGCTACGAGCAGTACTTC. Protein: CASSLNSGTGGYEQYF.

V is TRBV4-2 and J is TRBJ1-2; no firm D call. Trimming left V 0 bases short and J 6 bases short, with 5 bases between. Germline CDR1 LGHNA, CDR2 YNFKEQ. This CDR3 has 12 amino acids. The DNA for the CDR3 is TGTGCCAGCAGCCAAGATGAGGATGGCTACACCTTC. Protein: CASSQDEDGYTF.

The gene calls are TRBV29-1 and TRBJ1-1; 7 nucleotides match TRBD1. V dropped 4 bases and J dropped 6; count of bases not matched to a gene: 8. The CDR3 totals 13 residues. Germline V lookup: CDR1 SQVTM, CDR2 ANQGSEA. Here the CDR3 DNA reads TGCAGCGTTGGCCCGGGCGACAGGGCTGAAGCTTTCTTT. Residues: CSVGPGDRAEAFF.

This clone came up once. The rearrangement joins TRBV9 to TRBJ1-2; tentatively, D is TRBD1 (5 bases). Germline CDR1 reads SGDLS; CDR2 reads YYNGEE. This CDR3 is built from 15 residues. V lost 4 bases to trimming and J lost 4 bases, with 17 bases between them. CDR3 in amino acids: CASSLGPGPGYGYTF. CDR3 bases: TGTGCCAGCAGCCTAGGGCCAGGGCCAGGCTATGGCTACACCTTC.

The J gene is TRBJ2-2, the V gene TRBV7-3, with 7 bases identical to TRBD2. CDR1 and CDR2 from the germline V gene are SGHTA and FQGTGA. V gave up 7 bases and J gave up 7 bases; unmatched junction bases: 9. CDR3 size: 14 residues. The CDR3 DNA sequence: TGTGCCAGCACGGAAGATGGGGGGGTCGGGGAGCTGTTTTTT. Protein: CASTEDGGVGELFF.

V is TRBV9 and J is TRBJ1-3; a weak D match, TRBD1 (6 bases). V lost 4 bases, J lost 2 bases, and 16 bases lay in between. The CDR3 length is 16 residues. Germline V lookup: CDR1 SGDLS, CDR2 YYNGEE. CDR3 residues: CASSPRTEPTGNTIYF. DNA of the CDR3: TGTGCCAGCAGCCCACGGACAGAGCCGACTGGAAACACCATATATTTT.

The CDR3 bases are TGTGCCAGCAGCGGGGGGCTCTCGTACACTGAAGCTTTCTTT. Its protein product is CASSGGLSYTEAFF. The genes are TRBV9 and TRBJ1-1; D perhaps matches TRBD1 (6 bases). Germline V gene lookup returns CDR1 SGDLS and CDR2 YYNGEE. The V gene lost 3 bases and the J gene lost 3 bases, with 12 bases spanning the gap. CDR3 size: 14 residues.

The gene calls are TRBV7-9 and TRBJ1-3; no clear D gene. The CDR3 has 16 residues. Germline CDR1 reads SEHNR; CDR2 reads FQNEAQ (reference sequence). V was cut by 6 bases and J by 0 bases, with 15 bases left in between. CDR3 nucleotides: TGTGCCAGCAGTTCTACACTAGGAGGCTCTGGAAACACCATATATTTT. It specifies CASSSTLGGSGNTIYF.